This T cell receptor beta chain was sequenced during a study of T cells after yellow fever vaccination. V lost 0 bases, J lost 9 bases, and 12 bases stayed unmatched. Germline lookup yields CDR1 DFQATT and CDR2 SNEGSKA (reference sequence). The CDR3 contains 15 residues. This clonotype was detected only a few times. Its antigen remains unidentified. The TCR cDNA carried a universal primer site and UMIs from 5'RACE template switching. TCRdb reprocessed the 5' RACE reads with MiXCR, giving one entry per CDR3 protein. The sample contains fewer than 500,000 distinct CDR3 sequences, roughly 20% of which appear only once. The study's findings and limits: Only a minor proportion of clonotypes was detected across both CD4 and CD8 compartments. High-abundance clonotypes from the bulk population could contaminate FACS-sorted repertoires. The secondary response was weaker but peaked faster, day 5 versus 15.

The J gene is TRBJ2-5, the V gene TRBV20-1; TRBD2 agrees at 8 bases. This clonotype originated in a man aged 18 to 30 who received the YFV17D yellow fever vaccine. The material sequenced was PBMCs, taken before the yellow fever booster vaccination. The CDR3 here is CSARDLLAGPGSQYF. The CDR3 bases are TGCAGTGCTAGAGATCTCCTAGCGGGCCCCGGGTCCCAGTACTTC.